This TCR beta chain was found in a study of long-term antiretroviral therapy in people with HIV. Study-level information: When the earliest samples were collected, ART was typically delayed until CD4 counts fell.

Regarding this clone: Its specificity is unknown.

Survey level was the resolution at which the v3.0 immunoSEQ assay ran. Using immunoSEQ multiplex PCR, the repertoire was profiled, and TCRdb retains in-frame clones only, with some absent. The profile shows just under 20,000 clones, around 75% of them singletons. Study findings and constraints: Relative to transplant donor controls, diversity remained lower despite increasing after ART. Unavailable data included ART adherence, viral resistance and therapy changes (switches in treatment). Gathering of blood took place between about 2004 and 2018, possibly under older ART regimens.

This specimen was unsorted PBMCs, taken 0.5 years before starting antiretroviral therapy. The TCR originated in a man aged 18 to 29 with HIV.

As DNA, the CDR3 is TGTGCCAGCAGTCGGACAGCCTGGGGTCAGCCCCAGCATTTT. Protein sequence: CASSRTAWGQPQHF. This chain connects TRBV6-6 to TRBJ1-5; D is possibly TRBD1 (6 bases). Germline V gene lookup returns CDR1 MNHNY and CDR2 SVGAGI (reference sequence). V was trimmed by 5 bases and J by 6 bases, leaving 14 bases between them. The CDR3 consists of 14 residues.